This note documents a single T cell receptor (beta chain) sequence. Its antigen is not known. Investigators prepared the TCR beta libraries by applying iRepertoire HTBI primers and Arm-PCR of CDR3 regions. TCRdb analysed the multiplex PCR reads with MiXCR anew, one entry per CDR3 protein. The sample shows fewer than 650,000 distinct CDR3 sequences, roughly a sixth of them seen only once. The V gene's germline CDR1 is SGDLS and CDR2 YYNGEE. The CDR3 totals 14 residues. V lost 2 bases to trimming and J lost 3 bases, with 8 bases between them. This sample is part of a study of regulatory T cells in long-lasting Graves disease. Study background: Duration of antithyroid drug therapy among newly diagnosed Graves' patients was under 3 months.

Time point here: newly diagnosed GD, antithyroid drugs for less than 3 months. Preparation of the TCR library used RNA extracted from PBMCs. Study observations and caveats: TRBV28, TRBJ1-2 and TRBJ2-5 were segments that persistent disease favored.

These data are also associated with another study on T cells in Graves' hyperthyroidism and ophthalmopathy. This second report adds: Ophthalmopathy was separated from stable hyperthyroidism by a 13 V-J model.

The chain couples TRBV9 to TRBJ1-4; D not certain. Material: peripheral blood mononuclear cells (PBMCs), obtained at new diagnosis, from a patient treated with antithyroid drugs. This receptor was taken from a man aged 18 to 35 with Graves disease. The CDR3: CASSVSSPNEKLFF. The CDR3 nucleotides are TGTGCCAGCAGCGTGAGTTCCCCTAATGAAAAACTGTTTTTT.